The clone carrying this T cell receptor beta chain was recorded a few times. Its cognate antigen is unknown. The CDR3 goes on 3 residues after the read ends, and that part is filled in from the germline J gene. This sample is drawn from a study of T cell clonality in common variable immunodeficiency. Study-wide points: Fewer TCRbeta clones were shared among CVID subjects than controls. Links between repertoire features and CVID complications were heterogeneity-limited. The cause of increased CVID clonality remains unclear without subpopulation sequencing.

The CDR3 covers 14 residues. CDR1 is PRHDT, CDR2 FYEKMQ, per germline (reference sequence). Unmatched junction bases numbered 2, after V lost 3 bases and J lost 3 bases. TCRdb's copy holds only in-frame clones and misses some; the assay was immunoSEQ multiplex PCR. The sample lists 35,000 to 50,000 clones, none appearing once, the ten largest making up around 2.7%. Material: peripheral blood mononuclear cells. The TCR was taken from a person between 18 and 75 years old in good health. This rearrangement joins TRBV13 to TRBJ2-3, with TRBD2 matching 8 bases. Partial CDR3 DNA: TGTGCCAGCAGCTTCGGGACTAGTACAGATACG. Encoded protein: CASSFGTSTDT. The whole CDR3 protein is CASSFGTSTDTQYF.